The T cell receptor beta chain under discussion was sequenced for a study of T cells in localized non-small cell lung cancer. General study results and limits: The study found T cell clonality highest in uninvolved adjacent lung, above tumor. Adjacent lung tissue had a median around 50 of the top 100 clones found in the tumor. As only one tumor region underwent sequencing, heterogeneity remains possible.

With V trimmed by 1 base and J by 4 bases, 7 bases remained unmatched. CDR1 is SGHDT and CDR2 is YYEEEE in the germline V gene. This CDR3 is built from 16 residues. As regards this clone: Its matching antigen is unknown.

The protocol was immunoSEQ multiplex PCR, while the TCRdb copy is restricted to in-frame clones and leaves out a portion. This sample has tens of thousands of clones, with roughly 90% found just once. The chain recombines TRBV5-6 with TRBJ2-2, with 7 bases matching TRBD2. The sequencing here drew on peripheral blood mononuclear cells, taken before any cancer treatment. This receptor was identified in a man aged 35 to 69 with stage III lung adenocarcinoma. The CDR3 spells CASSLPTGGSTGELFF. The CDR3 DNA is TGTGCCAGCAGCTTGCCCACGGGGGGAAGCACCGGGGAGCTGTTTTTT.